Listed here are 27 T cell receptor beta chains from one sample, sequenced in a study of technical replicates of blood from a handful of donors. The assay was immunoSEQ multiplex PCR, and TCRdb's table has in-frame clones only and misses some. Altogether 95,000 or so clones are present, around 95% being singletons, with the ten largest covering around 0.3%. Sequenced: T cells isolated from PBMCs. Receptors were obtained from a human donor in good health.

V usage is TRBV21-1 and J usage is TRBJ2-1; whether TRBD1, the table's D call, matches the DNA was not checked. TRBV21-1 is a pseudogene segment. The CDR3 is 12 amino acids. This CDR3 is CASSKIQAAQFF. The CDR3 nucleotides are TGTGCCAGCAGCAAAATCCAGGCCGCTCAGTTCTTC.

The chain employs TRBV11-1 and TRBJ2-7; 7 bases are shared with TRBD2. This CDR3 contains 16 residues. The germline gives CDR1 SGHAT, CDR2 FQDESV (reference sequence). The V and J ends lost 2 bases and 3 bases, in that order; junction bases with no gene match: 10. The CDR3 DNA is TGTGCCAGCAGCTTATACCTAGAGACTAGCTTCTACGAGCAGTACTTC. Encoded protein: CASSLYLETSFYEQYF.

V is TRBV7-9 and J is TRBJ1-3; 8 bases line up with TRBD1. Germline lookup yields CDR1 SEHNR and CDR2 FQNEAQ (reference sequence). The CDR3 has 16 residues. Germline trimming cut 7 bases from V and 0 bases from J; bases unmatched to any gene: 8. CDR3 DNA: TGTGCCAGCACTCCAGGGGGCGAATACTCTGGAAACACCATATATTTT. Translating gives CASTPGGEYSGNTIYF.

The chain links TRBV27 to TRBJ2-3, with 7 bases lining up with TRBD2. Germline CDR1 and CDR2: MNHEY and SMNVEV (reference sequence). The CDR3 loop spans 16 amino acids. V lost 6 bases, J lost 0 bases, and 9 bases stayed unmatched. The CDR3 is CASRTLAETSTDTQYF. DNA of the CDR3: TGTGCCAGCAGGACTCTAGCGGAGACTAGCACAGATACGCAGTATTTT.

The chain links TRBV7-3 to TRBJ2-1, with TRBD2 matching over 12 bases. CDR3 length: 16 residues. Germline V gene sequence: CDR1 SGHTA, CDR2 FQGTGA. With V trimmed by 6 bases and J by 7 bases, 10 bases remained unmatched. CDR3 amino acids: CASSYMTSGRGNEQFF. CDR3 bases: TGTGCCAGCAGTTACATGACTAGCGGGAGAGGGAATGAGCAGTTCTTC.

This rearrangement joins TRBV20-1 to TRBJ2-7; a weak D match, TRBD2 (6 bases). The CDR3 is 10 amino acids. The germline CDR1 and CDR2 sequences are DFQATT and SNEGSKA (reference sequence). Trimming took off 5 bases at V and 11 bases at J, with 13 bases between the two ends. In DNA form, the CDR3 reads TGCAGTGCTTTAGCGGTCGTGGAGTACTTC. Translated, it gives CSALAVVEYF.

V and J are TRBV15 and TRBJ2-5; TRBD1 aligns across 7 bases. J was trimmed by 4 bases and V by 8 bases; bases with no gene match: 19. Germline CDR1 and CDR2: LNHNV and YYDKDF (reference sequence). This CDR3 spans 17 amino acids. CDR3 sequence (DNA): TGTGCCACCTTAAAAACTACAGGGGTACTCAAGTTAGAGACCCAGTACTTC. Translating gives CATLKTTGVLKLETQYF.

This rearrangement joins TRBV7-9 to TRBJ1-2, with 8 bases that match TRBD1. The CDR3 is 18 residues long. Germline trimming cut 6 bases from V and 6 bases from J; bases unmatched to any gene: 21. CDR1 is SEHNR and CDR2 is FQNEAQ in the germline V gene (reference sequence). CDR3 region: CASRPGQGISVGGHGYTF. The CDR3 DNA reads TGTGCCAGCAGACCCGGACAGGGAATATCGGTTGGTGGTCATGGCTACACCTTC.

This clone has a single count. The chain's CDR3 is CARETGQGLTEAFF. For the CDR3, the DNA is TGTGCCAGAGAGACTGGACAGGGGTTGACTGAAGCTTTCTTT. V and J are TRBV11-3 and TRBJ1-1, with TRBD1 matching 9 bases. CDR1 and CDR2 (germline): SGHNT, YENEEA. CDR3 size: 14 residues. J was trimmed by 5 bases and V by 9 bases; bases with no gene match: 10.

The V and J genes are TRBV29-1 and TRBJ2-2; 9 bases line up with TRBD1. V was clipped by 4 bases and J by 5 bases; unmatched bases: 8. Germline CDR1 and CDR2: SQVTM and ANQGSEA. The CDR3 has 15 residues. CDR3 residues: CSVVGDREYTGELFF. The CDR3 nucleotides read TGCAGCGTTGTGGGGGACAGGGAGTATACCGGGGAGCTGTTTTTT.

The rearrangement links TRBV5-8 to TRBJ1-3; D gene uncertain. The CDR3 is made up of 14 amino acids. V lost 4 bases and J lost 0, with 8 bases in between. Germline loops: CDR1 SGHTS, CDR2 YDEGEE. The CDR3 DNA reads as TGTGCCAGCAGCCTAAGAAGCTCTGGAAACACCATATATTTT. Amino acids: CASSLRSSGNTIYF.

CDR3 in amino acids: CASSEWREIVDEQYF. CDR3 DNA sequence: TGTGCCAGCAGTGAGTGGCGGGAGATAGTCGACGAGCAGTACTTC. The J gene is TRBJ2-7, the V gene TRBV6-1, with 7 bases fitting TRBD2. CDR3 length equals 15 residues. V gave up 3 bases and J gave up 5 bases; unmatched junction bases: 10. Germline loops: CDR1 MNHNS, CDR2 SASEGT.

Concerning this clone itself: Other DNA sequences in the same sample also yield this CDR3. The chain has TRBV7-3 and TRBJ2-3; D is unclear. The germline V gene encodes CDR1 SGHTA and CDR2 FQGTGA. The CDR3 is 13 amino acids. The V and J ends lost 5 bases and 1 base respectively, with 7 bases between them. The DNA of the CDR3 is TGTGCCAGCAGCCTCGGAGGCACAGATACGCAGTATTTT. Amino acids: CASSLGGTDTQYF.

The chain has TRBV6-1 and TRBJ1-1; 8 bases agree with TRBD1. CDR3 size: 11 residues. The trim removed 8 bases at V and 6 bases at J, leaving 2 bases unmatched. The germline gives CDR1 MNHNS, CDR2 SASEGT. CDR3 region: CASRQGSEAFF. DNA for the CDR3: TGTGCCAGCCGACAGGGGTCTGAAGCTTTCTTT.

The rearrangement links TRBV6-1 to TRBJ1-1; maybe TRBD1 (6 bases). CDR3 length equals 13 residues. Trimming removed 7 bases at V and 6 bases at J, with 15 bases between. CDR1 MNHNS and CDR2 SASEGT come from the germline V gene. CDR3 sequence reads: CASTGQGWAEAFF. The CDR3 coding sequence is TGTGCCAGCACGGGCCAGGGGTGGGCTGAAGCTTTCTTT.

The CDR3 loop reads CASSFQGRHTDTIYF. The CDR3 DNA reads TGTGCCAGCAGTTTCCAGGGTAGACATACGGACACCATATATTTT. The chain joins TRBV27 to TRBJ1-3, with a possible D match to TRBD1 (5 bases). This CDR3 spans 15 amino acids. Germline CDR1 is MNHEY and CDR2 is SMNVEV (reference sequence). V was shortened by 3 bases and J by 8 bases, with 17 bases between the two germline ends.

This clone was seen a handful of times. CDR3 sequence: CAWSSTGGIGQPQHF. The CDR3 region has the DNA TGTGCCTGGAGTTCGACAGGGGGGATTGGTCAGCCCCAGCATTTT. The chain carries TRBV30 and TRBJ1-5, with TRBD1 matching 9 bases. The junction had 8 bases not matched to a gene; V was cut back by 2 bases and J by 6 bases. Germline CDR1 GTSNPN, CDR2 SVGIG (reference sequence). The CDR3 is made up of 15 amino acids.

The V and J genes are TRBV18 and TRBJ1-2, with a tentative D call TRBD1 (6 bases). V lost 0 bases and J 8 bases, leaving 10 bases between the germline ends. CDR1 is KGHSH and CDR2 is LQKENI in the germline V gene. This CDR3 has 13 residues. The CDR3 region is CASSPPARGGYTF. Here the CDR3 DNA reads TGTGCCAGCTCACCACCGGCCAGGGGCGGCTACACCTTC.

The V gene is TRBV10-3, the J gene TRBJ2-5; D is unresolved. In germline, CDR1 is ENHRY, CDR2 SYGVKD. The V and J ends lost 5 bases and 5 bases respectively, with 9 bases between them. CDR3 length equals 12 residues. CDR3 loop: CAISPGEETQYF. The CDR3 DNA sequence: TGTGCCATCAGTCCCGGTGAGGAGACCCAGTACTTC.

The chain uses TRBV6-6 and TRBJ2-3; a possible D gene is TRBD1 (5 bases). Trimming pared 2 bases from V and 8 bases from J, leaving 17 bases between. CDR1 is MNHNY and CDR2 is SVGAGI in the germline V gene (reference sequence). There are 15 residues in the CDR3. This CDR3 is CASSYINRAQGTQYF. CDR3 in DNA: TGTGCCAGCAGTTACATCAATCGGGCCCAGGGTACGCAGTATTTT.

V usage is TRBV5-1 and J usage is TRBJ1-2; no reliable D call. The CDR3 covers 13 residues. V was cut by 0 bases and J by 1 base, with 4 bases left in between. CDR1 is SGHRS, CDR2 YFSETQ, per germline. CDR3 sequence reads: CASSLDSNYGYTF. CDR3 coding DNA: TGCGCCAGCAGCTTGGACAGTAACTATGGCTACACCTTC.

The chain links TRBV2 to TRBJ1-4; D ambiguous. Germline-derived CDR1 and CDR2 are SNHLY and FYNNEI. There are 13 residues in the CDR3. Trimming left V 3 bases short and J 8 bases short, with 10 bases between. The CDR3 sequence is CASSDVAGEKLFF. CDR3 DNA: TGTGCCAGCAGTGATGTGGCAGGAGAAAAACTGTTTTTT.

The rearrangement joins TRBV19 to TRBJ2-7; the match to TRBD1 covers 7 bases. The V and J ends lost 6 bases and 0 bases, in that order; junction bases with no gene match: 5. The CDR3 runs 14 residues. Germline values: CDR1 LNHDA, CDR2 SQIVND (reference sequence). DNA for the CDR3: TGTGCCAGTAGCGGACAGGAGGCCTCCTACGAGCAGTACTTC. Residues: CASSGQEASYEQYF.

The gene calls are TRBV11-3 and TRBJ2-7; D gene unclear. In germline, CDR1 is SGHNT, CDR2 YENEEA. Trimming removed 1 base from V and 2 bases from J, with 6 bases in between. The CDR3 length is 13 residues. The CDR3 here is CASSLAGTYEQYF. In DNA, the CDR3 is TGTGCCAGCAGCTTAGCAGGAACCTACGAGCAGTACTTC.

The table lists this clone with many counts. CDR3 nucleotides: TGTGCCAGCAGTGACAATAGCGGGAGCTACAATGAGCAGTTCTTC. It yields the protein CASSDNSGSYNEQFF. This rearrangement joins TRBV6-4 to TRBJ2-1; 9 positions agree with TRBD2. Trimming removed 2 bases from V and 3 bases from J; junction bases left unmatched: 2. The germline V gene encodes CDR1 MRHNA and CDR2 SNTAGT. The CDR3 contains 15 residues.

The genes are TRBV27 and TRBJ1-2, with TRBD1 as a possible D gene (6 bases). CDR1 MNHEY and CDR2 SMNVEV come from the germline V gene (reference sequence). This CDR3 region has 16 residues. V lost 0 bases, J lost 4 bases, and 15 bases lay in between. The CDR3 coding sequence is TGTGCCAGCAGTTTATCTGGACAGATCCCTGGCTATGGCTACACCTTC. Its protein product is CASSLSGQIPGYGYTF.

The V and J genes are TRBV19 and TRBJ2-2, with a possible D match to TRBD1 (6 bases). The CDR3 length is 14 residues. V was shortened by 4 bases and J by 5 bases, with 11 bases between the two germline ends. Germline values: CDR1 LNHDA, CDR2 SQIVND (reference sequence). CDR3 protein: CASSTQGRTGELFF. The DNA for the CDR3 is TGTGCCAGTAGTACTCAGGGGCGGACCGGGGAGCTGTTTTTT.